This record covers a single T cell receptor beta chain. This sample stems from a study of blood T cell repertoires in COVID-19. Study-wide background: Sources were T cells, B-cell-depleted T cells, or PBMCs; the material itself was cDNA or gDNA.

Sequencing used immunoSEQ multiplex PCR; TCRdb keeps in-frame clones, though not all of them. The data contain approximately 180,000 clones, 85% to 90% of them singletons. The CDR3 has 15 residues. J gave up 5 bases and V 1 base, and 5 bases lay outside the gene matches. CDR1 is SGHRS and CDR2 is YFSETQ in the germline V gene. The sequence came from a man in his forties who had recovered from COVID-19. The chain joins TRBV5-1 to TRBJ2-3, with 9 bases that match TRBD1. The material sequenced was PBMCs or T cells enriched from blood (not recorded which). DNA of the CDR3: TGCGCCAGCAGCTTGATACAGGGGGCGAGAGATACGCAGTATTTT. Protein product: CASSLIQGARDTQYF.